The rows below give T cell receptor beta chains drawn from one sample of a study of Ad26.COV2.S vaccination and SARS-CoV-2 variants. Sequenced by immunoSEQ multiplex PCR; TCRdb stores in-frame clones only, minus some. The sample lists more than 150,000 clones, about 83% occurring once. Here the sequenced sample was peripheral blood, taken after recovery from COVID-19. The receptor source for this set is a human donor who had recovered from COVID-19. Each CDR3 is given with its conserved first and last residue. Fields, in order: CDR3 DNA, CDR3 protein, J gene, V gene, clone size, D gene. D genes are given only for firm matches. Clone size is stated in some rows and not others, as once, few, many or a class when expanded.

CDR3nt: TGTGCCAGCTCACCAAATGAAGACAGTAAAGCTTTCTTT; CDR3aa: CASSPNEDSKAFF; j_gene: TRBJ1-1; v_gene: TRBV18; abundance: .; d_gene: .
CDR3nt: TGTGCCAGCAGCTTAGAGGAATCCTACGAGCAGTACTTC; CDR3aa: CASSLEESYEQYF; j_gene: TRBJ2-7; v_gene: TRBV7-9; abundance: .; d_gene: .
CDR3nt: TGTGCCAGCAGCTTAGAGACTTTCTACCGCAGCAGCCCTAACACTGAAGCTTTCTTT; CDR3aa: CASSLETFYRSSPNTEAFF; j_gene: TRBJ1-1; v_gene: TRBV13; abundance: .; d_gene: .
CDR3nt: TGTGCCAGTAGTATAAATGGACATTATGAAAAACTGTTTTTT; CDR3aa: CASSINGHYEKLFF; j_gene: TRBJ1-4; v_gene: TRBV19; abundance: .; d_gene: .
CDR3nt: TGTGCCAGCAGTTTTAGAGACGAGCAGTACTTC; CDR3aa: CASSFRDEQYF; j_gene: TRBJ2-7; v_gene: TRBV28; abundance: .; d_gene: .
CDR3nt: TGCGCCAGCAGCTGGGGACTAGCGGGGGCAGGGGAGACCCAGTACTTC; CDR3aa: CASSWGLAGAGETQYF; j_gene: TRBJ2-5; v_gene: TRBV5-1; abundance: .; d_gene: TRBD2
CDR3nt: TGTGCCAGCAGCCCAGGGGGCGCGAAAAACATTCAGTACTTC; CDR3aa: CASSPGGAKNIQYF; j_gene: TRBJ2-4; v_gene: TRBV5-6; abundance: .; d_gene: TRBD1
CDR3nt: TGTGCCAGCAGTTACGGACAGGGTAGCGGAAACACCATATATTTT; CDR3aa: CASSYGQGSGNTIYF; j_gene: TRBJ1-3; v_gene: TRBV6-5; abundance: once; d_gene: TRBD1
CDR3nt: TGTGCTAGTGGTCTCAACGCTAAAGCTTTCTTT; CDR3aa: CASGLNAKAFF; j_gene: TRBJ1-1; v_gene: TRBV12-5; abundance: .; d_gene: .
CDR3nt: TGTGCCAGCAGCCCCCAGGGGGGTTATAATTCACCCCTCCACTTT; CDR3aa: CASSPQGGYNSPLHF; j_gene: TRBJ1-6; v_gene: TRBV9; abundance: .; d_gene: TRBD1
CDR3nt: TGTGCCAGCAGTATGGGGACATCCTACGAGCAGTACTTC; CDR3aa: CASSMGTSYEQYF; j_gene: TRBJ2-7; v_gene: TRBV28; abundance: once; d_gene: .
CDR3nt: TGCGCCAGCAGCTTGGATACTGGCGGGTCCGGGGAGCTGTTTTTT; CDR3aa: CASSLDTGGSGELFF; j_gene: TRBJ2-2; v_gene: TRBV5-1; abundance: once; d_gene: .
CDR3nt: TGCGCCAGCAGCCCAAACCCGTGGGGGAGCTCTGGAAACACCATATATTTT; CDR3aa: CASSPNPWGSSGNTIYF; j_gene: TRBJ1-3; v_gene: TRBV4-1; abundance: .; d_gene: .
CDR3nt: TGTGCCAGCGAACAGGAGAATGAAAAACTGTTTTTT; CDR3aa: CASEQENEKLFF; j_gene: TRBJ1-4; v_gene: TRBV19; abundance: .; d_gene: .